The 2 T cell receptor beta chains below all came from one sample that was sequenced in a study of Graves' ophthalmopathy and Graves' hyperthyroidism. Beta-chain TCR CDR3 regions were amplified from RNA transcripts. A first-round RT-PCR used HTBI primers, followed by a second-round multiplex PCR. Using its own MiXCR run on the multiplex PCR reads, TCRdb lists one record per CDR3 protein. The repertoire has hundreds of thousands of distinct CDR3 sequences, around 45% of them found once; the top ten carry approximately 51%. The sequenced material came from peripheral blood. These receptors were obtained from an adult man with Graves' ophthalmopathy.

This chain uses TRBV7-2 with TRBJ2-5, with 8 bases fitting TRBD2. There are 15 residues in the CDR3. Germline V gene lookup returns CDR1 SGHTA and CDR2 FQGNSA. V gave up 5 bases and J gave up 5 bases; unmatched junction bases: 10. CDR3 residues: CASSPGGLDGETQYF. The CDR3 region has the DNA TGTGCCAGCAGCCCGGGGGGGCTAGACGGGGAGACCCAGTACTTC. Supplemented by reference TRBV7-2 and TRBJ2-5, the full variable domain reads GAGVSQSPSNKVTEKGKDVELRCDPISGHTALYWYRQSLGQGLEFLIYFQGNSAPDKSGLPSDRFSAERTGGSVSTLTIQRTQQEDSAVYLCASSPGGLDGETQYFGPGTRLLVL.

Only a few counts were recorded for this clonotype. This clone may be a read error of a much larger clone one base away. The chain joins TRBV6-5 to TRBJ2-2; D possibly corresponds to TRBD1 (5 bases). CDR1 is MNHEY, CDR2 SVGAGI, per germline. The CDR3 loop spans 14 amino acids. V lost 5 bases and J 5 bases, leaving 12 bases between the germline ends. The CDR3 is CASSRAGMTGELFF. CDR3 bases: TGTGCCAGCAGTCGGGCAGGGATGACCGGGGAGCTGTTTTTT.